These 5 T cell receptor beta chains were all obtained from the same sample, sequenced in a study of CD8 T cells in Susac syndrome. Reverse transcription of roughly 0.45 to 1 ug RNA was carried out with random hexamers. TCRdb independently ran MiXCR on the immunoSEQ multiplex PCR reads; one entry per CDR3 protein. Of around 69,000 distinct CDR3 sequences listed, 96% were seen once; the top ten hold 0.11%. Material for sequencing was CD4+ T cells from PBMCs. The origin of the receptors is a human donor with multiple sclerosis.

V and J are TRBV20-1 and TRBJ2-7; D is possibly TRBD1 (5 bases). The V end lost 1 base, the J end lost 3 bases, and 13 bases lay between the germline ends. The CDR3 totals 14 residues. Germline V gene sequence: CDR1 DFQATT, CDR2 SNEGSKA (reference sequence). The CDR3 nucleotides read TGCAGTGCTAGAGGTGGAAGGGGCGGCTACGAGCAGTACTTC. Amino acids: CSARGGRGGYEQYF.

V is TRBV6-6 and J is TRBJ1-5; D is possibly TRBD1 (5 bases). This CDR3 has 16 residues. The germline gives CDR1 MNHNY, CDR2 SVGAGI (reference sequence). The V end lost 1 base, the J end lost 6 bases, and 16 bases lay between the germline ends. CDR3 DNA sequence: TGTGCCAGCAGTTACTACCAGGGTGAGGGGCCTCAGCCCCAGCATTTT. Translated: CASSYYQGEGPQPQHF.

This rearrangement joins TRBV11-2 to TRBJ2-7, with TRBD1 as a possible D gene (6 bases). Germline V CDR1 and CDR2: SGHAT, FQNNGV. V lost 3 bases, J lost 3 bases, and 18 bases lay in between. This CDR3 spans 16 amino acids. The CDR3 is CASSLDLQTGIYEQYF. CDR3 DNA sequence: TGTGCCAGCAGCTTGGACTTACAGACAGGAATCTACGAGCAGTACTTC.

CDR3 amino acids: CASSYRFSQAAYEQYF. The CDR3 DNA reads TGTGCCAGCAGTTACCGTTTCAGCCAGGCCGCGTACGAGCAGTACTTC. V usage is TRBV6-5 and J usage is TRBJ2-7; D call uncertain. The CDR3 extends over 16 amino acids. V lost 2 bases and J 4 bases, leaving 18 bases between the germline ends. Looked up from germline, CDR1 is MNHEY and CDR2 is SVGAGI.

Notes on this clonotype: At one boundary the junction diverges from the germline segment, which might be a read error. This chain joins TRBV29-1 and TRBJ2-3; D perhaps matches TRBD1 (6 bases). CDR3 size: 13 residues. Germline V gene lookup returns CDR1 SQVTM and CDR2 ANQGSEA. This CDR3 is CSVDGGKTGTQYF. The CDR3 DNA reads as TGCAGCGTTGATGGGGGAAAGACAGGTACGCAGTATTTT.